A single sample is the source of the 11 T cell receptor beta chains below, sequenced in a study of blood T cell repertoires in COVID-19. TCRdb's table, derived via immunoSEQ multiplex PCR, lists solely in-frame clones and lacks some. The table has just over 90,000 clones, 75% to 90% seen once. Sequencing was done on a sample of peripheral blood. The receptor set was obtained from a human donor with active COVID-19. The donor label of this sample is uncertain.

The CDR3 sequence is CASTLMAGTGYGYTF. The CDR3 DNA reads as TGTGCCAGTACCCTAATGGCCGGGACAGGGTATGGCTACACCTTC. The chain is built from TRBV19 and TRBJ1-2, with 9 bases identical to TRBD1. CDR3 length: 15 residues. Germline V gene data show CDR1 as LNHDA and CDR2 as SQIVND (reference sequence). Losses at the gene ends were 7 bases for V and 5 bases for J; bases not matched to a gene: 11.

This rearrangement joins TRBV18 to TRBJ1-1; the D gene is possibly TRBD1 (5 bases). The CDR3 spans 13 residues. Germline V CDR1 and CDR2: KGHSH, LQKENI. The V end was cut by 5 bases, the J end by 4 bases, with 11 bases between. Here the CDR3 reads CASSSGFSTEAFF. For the CDR3, the DNA is TGTGCCAGCTCATCAGGGTTTTCCACTGAAGCTTTCTTT.

V and J are TRBV13 and TRBJ1-6, with D possibly matching TRBD1 (5 bases). CDR1 is PRHDT, CDR2 FYEKMQ, per germline (reference sequence). Trimming removed 4 bases at V and 7 bases at J, with 17 bases between. The CDR3 is made up of 16 amino acids. CDR3 sequence reads: CASSSGWTGGNSPLHF. As DNA, the CDR3 is TGTGCCAGCAGCTCAGGGTGGACGGGCGGGAATTCACCCCTCCACTTT. The complete variable domain, with remaining parts taken from reference TRBV13 and TRBJ1-6, reads AAGVIQSPRHLIKEKRETATLKCYPIPRHDTVYWYQQGPGQDPQFLISFYEKMQSDKGSIPDRFSAQQFSDYHSELNMSSLELGDSALYFCASSSGWTGGNSPLHFGNGTRLTVT.

The chain is built from TRBV9 and TRBJ1-2; D might be TRBD1 (6 bases). This CDR3 has 15 amino acids. The V end was cut by 0 bases, the J end by 5 bases, with 14 bases between. Germline lookup yields CDR1 SGDLS and CDR2 YYNGEE. The CDR3 nucleotides read TGTGCCAGCAGCGTAGAGCTGGGGGCGCAATATGGCTACACCTTC. Its protein is CASSVELGAQYGYTF.

This clone has a single count. The chain recombines TRBV9 with TRBJ2-2; 8 bases agree with TRBD1. The CDR3 covers 18 residues. J gave up 3 bases and V 2 bases, and 12 bases lay outside the gene matches. Per the germline V gene, CDR1 is SGDLS and CDR2 is YYNGEE. The CDR3 DNA follows: TGTGCCAGCAGCGTGGACAGGGCGCGCAAATATGACACCGGGGAGCTGTTTTTT. This gives the protein CASSVDRARKYDTGELFF.

The genes are TRBV7-8 and TRBJ2-1; no reliable D call. V was shortened by 1 base and J by 4 bases, with 5 bases between the two germline ends. From germline, CDR1 is SGHVS and CDR2 FQNEAQ. The CDR3 is 13 amino acids. The CDR3 is CASSLGRYNEQFF. The DNA for the CDR3 is TGTGCCAGCAGCTTAGGTCGGTACAATGAGCAGTTCTTC.

The chain combines TRBV29-1 with TRBJ2-2; TRBD1 agrees at 8 bases. The CDR3 consists of 16 residues. Germline V gene data show CDR1 as SQVTM and CDR2 as ANQGSEA. V was clipped by 4 bases and J by 1 base; unmatched bases: 8. This CDR3 is CSVVRGQGRNTGELFF. CDR3 sequence (DNA): TGCAGCGTTGTTCGTGGACAGGGAAGGAACACCGGGGAGCTGTTTTTT.

The CDR3 spells CASSLRAKQGASGYTF. The CDR3 DNA reads as TGTGCCAGTAGCCTTCGCGCGAAGCAGGGGGCGAGCGGCTACACCTTC. The V gene is TRBV19, the J gene TRBJ1-2, with 8 bases aligning to TRBD1. V lost 6 bases, J lost 8 bases, and 17 bases stayed unmatched. The CDR3 contains 16 residues. Germline assignment: CDR1 LNHDA and CDR2 SQIVND (reference sequence).

This clone was observed once. The CDR3 DNA reads TGTGCCAGCAGCAAGGAGAGCACAGGGGGGGGGACTGAAGCTTTCTTT. It translates to CASSKESTGGGTEAFF. The chain uses TRBV7-6 and TRBJ1-1, with TRBD1 matching 8 bases. CDR3 length equals 16 residues. Germline V gene sequence: CDR1 SGHVS, CDR2 FNYEAQ. Trimming cost V 5 bases and J 5 bases; bases outside gene matches: 13.

The gene calls are TRBV5-6 and TRBJ2-1; unclear D gene. V lost 4 bases to trimming and J lost 5 bases, with 7 bases between them. Germline V lookup: CDR1 SGHDT, CDR2 YYEEEE. This CDR3 region has 12 residues. The CDR3 DNA is TGTGCCAGCAGCCCGCCGGACAATGAGCAGTTCTTC. It encodes CASSPPDNEQFF.

The chain employs TRBV6-6 and TRBJ2-3, with 11 bases that match TRBD2. Unmatched junction bases numbered 7, after V lost 5 bases and J lost 3 bases. The CDR3 spans 16 residues. CDR1 is MNHNY, CDR2 SVGAGI, per germline (reference sequence). DNA of the CDR3: TGTGCCAGCAGTGGTAGCGGGGGGGCCGTGACAGATACGCAGTATTTT. Translating gives CASSGSGGAVTDTQYF.